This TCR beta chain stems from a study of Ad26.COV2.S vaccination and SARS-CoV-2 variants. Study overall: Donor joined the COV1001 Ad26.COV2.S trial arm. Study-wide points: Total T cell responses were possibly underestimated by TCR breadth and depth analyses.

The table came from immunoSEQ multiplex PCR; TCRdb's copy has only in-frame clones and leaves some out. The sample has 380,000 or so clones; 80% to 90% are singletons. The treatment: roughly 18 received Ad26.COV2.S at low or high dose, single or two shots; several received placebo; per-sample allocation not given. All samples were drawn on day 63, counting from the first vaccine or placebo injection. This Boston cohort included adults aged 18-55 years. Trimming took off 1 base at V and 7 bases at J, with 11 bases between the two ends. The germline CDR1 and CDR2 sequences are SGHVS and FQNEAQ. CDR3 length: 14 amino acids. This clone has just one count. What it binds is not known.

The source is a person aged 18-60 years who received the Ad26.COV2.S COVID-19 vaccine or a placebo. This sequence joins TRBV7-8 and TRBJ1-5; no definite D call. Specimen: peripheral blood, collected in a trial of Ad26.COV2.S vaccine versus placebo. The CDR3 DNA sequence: TGTGCCAGCAGCTTAGAGGGTAGTAGACAGCCCCAGCATTTT. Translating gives CASSLEGSRQPQHF.